This T cell receptor (beta chain) was sequenced in a study of shared clonotypes between healthy human individuals (dated by TCRdb to 2019 to 2021). For context, the study as a whole: The cohort comprised two women and three men aged 18 to 49 years. Blood TCR repertoires of about five healthy adults were deeply sequenced to estimate repertoire size and the extent of clonotype sharing between individuals. To increase sequencing depth and limit assay-specific biases, TCR repertoire library preparation and sequencing were carried out by different laboratories using diverse techniques. Per donor, three plates each were used for CD4 naive and CD4 memory, two for CD8 naive, and one for CD8 memory. Leukapheresis yielded between about 0.9 and 10 billion PBMCs per donor.

Healthy HIV-negative adults with no recently reported acute infections or vaccinations were included as donors. All donors were Caucasian adults living in Nashville, Tennessee, USA. Magnetic negative selection was used to enrich CD4+ T cells, after which naive cells were positively selected on CD45RA and the negative fraction became the memory subset. Blood was obtained by leukapheresis, after which PBMCs were separated by Ficoll-Histopaque density gradient centrifugation and cryopreserved in liquid nitrogen vapor phase. Analytical flow cytometry was used to check the purity and quantity of each magnetically sorted T cell population. Each sorted fraction had its genomic DNA isolated and then quantified by UV absorbance on a Nanodrop 2000c. Cut back by 0 bases and 10 bases, the V and J ends lie 16 bases apart. The CDR3 runs 16 amino acids, cysteine and phenylalanine included. The DNA shown is the 48-base CDR3, in frame from base 1. Per the germline V gene (reference sequence), MNHEY is the CDR1 and SMNVEV is the CDR2.

Using the deep immunoSEQ assay, multiplex PCR amplified TCR CDR3 regions from genomic DNA. Extracted genomic DNA from each cell subset was distributed evenly across all wells of several immunoSEQ 96-well plates, and each plate was treated as a replicate. For sorted subsets, each replicate PCR was loaded with approximately 200 ng genomic DNA, equivalent to 25,000 to 30,000 T cell genomes. The purified libraries were quantified using a Qubit 3.0 fluorometer, sized with a Bioanalyzer 2100, and then quantified again using the KAPA Library Quantification kit. A separate single-read 150-cycle Illumina NextSeq 550 flow cell was used to sequence each immunoSEQ 96-well plate. The original pipeline was this. Because only junctional sequences without quality scores were contained in the immunoSEQ output, filtering matching that applied to full-length reads could not be performed. Sequences were annotated with PyIR, a Python wrapper for IgBLAST v1.9, using IMGT germline references to assign V/J genes and CDR3. Reads with weak V/J assignments (E-value above 1e-6), missing CDR3, stop codons, out-of-frame junctions, or ambiguous translated residues were removed. V3J clonotypes were defined by identical inferred V gene, J gene, and CDR3 amino acid sequence. Percentage overlap between repertoires was computed as shared unique clonotypes divided by the size of the smaller repertoire. Three approaches were used to assess repertoire richness: RTK rarefaction, the Chao1 estimator, and Recon v2.1 estimates of unobserved clonotypes. For all TCRbeta clonotypes obtained by the gDNA method from a few donors, generation probabilities were computed with OLGA. TCRdb took this table from immuneACCESS and kept in-frame rearrangements with V and J called. Such tables lack part of the clones; where checked against another copy, unresolved V genes explain under half of the gap, and the rest is unexplained. V and J calls and clone size come straight from that table; D and trimming were deduced from the DNA. This sample comprises roughly 2.6 million clones, around nine tenths of them detected only once. Of the sample, roughly 0.13% falls within the top ten clones.

The study at large found these results: Sampling was restricted to blood, and TCR repertoires in tissue are likely to differ from TCR repertoires in blood. About 4.5% of naive CD4, 3.5% of naive CD8, about 2.5% of memory CD4, and 0.4% of memory CD8 clonotypes were shared across several donors. Pairwise subsampling indicated that sequencing depth was expected to affect the degree of clonotype sharing among donors. Clonotypes shared by all four sorted-subset donors showed higher generation probabilities than non-shared clonotypes. Because the study included only a small number of donors, the genetic and exposure-history diversity represented was limited. Incomplete sequencing was indicated by rarefaction of sorted-subset datasets, despite the large sequencing depth. Naive subsets generally had larger estimated clonotype richness than memory subsets did.

Remarks on this clone: Its binding antigen is unknown. No quality values exist for individual bases; no much larger clone is one base distant.

This chain is built from TRBV27 and TRBJ1-6; a tentative D match to TRBD1 spans 6 bases. Sequencing used naive CD4+ T cells sorted from blood. Per the publication, the cell subset or site label means: CD45RA+ positively selected. The receptor comes from a man aged 18 to 30 in good health. The DNA reads as follows: TGTGCCAGCAGTTTATCGACGGGGGCTGTCGGATCACCCCTCCACTTT. It is translated as CASSLSTGAVGSPLHF.